The sequence of this T cell receptor beta chain was determined in a study of cytomegalovirus exposure and HLA in healthy donors. Nominally healthy donors were sampled, though unrecorded immune exposures were likely. Amplification used 60 Vbeta primers and 13 Jbeta primers. TCRdb's table, derived via immunoSEQ multiplex PCR, lists solely in-frame clones and lacks some. Among approximately 170,000 clones, 70% to 80% were seen once, and the ten largest hold roughly 10%. This clone has more than one count but fewer than ten. The antigen is unknown. Findings of the study overall: Associated with cytomegalovirus, according to the listing, were approximately 160 TCR beta chains. Prior analysis indicated that the majority of TCR beta V segments exhibited productivity approximately 87% or approximately 30% of the time.

Germline CDR1 MNHEY, CDR2 SVGAGI. The CDR3 totals 13 residues. V gave up 9 bases and J gave up 4 bases, with 13 bases separating them. The clonotype originates from a man aged 18 to 29 in good health and CMV-seropositive. The chain uses TRBV6-5 and TRBJ1-5; D is perhaps TRBD1 (6 bases). The sequencing input was PBMCs. This CDR3 is CASIDRSNQPQHF. As DNA, the CDR3 is TGTGCCAGTATCGACAGGTCTAATCAGCCCCAGCATTTT.